One and the same sample provided the 13 T cell receptor beta chains below, sequenced in a study of CD8 T cells in ankylosing spondylitis. One entry per CDR3 protein results from TCRdb running MiXCR on the 5' RACE reads. The top ten clones hold 9.1% of a sample with more than 250,000 distinct CDR3 sequences, roughly 11% of them seen once. Material: blood, either unsorted or a sorted T cell fraction (not recorded which). These receptors all stem from a female donor with ankylosing spondylitis or in good health (not recorded which).

In this sample, this clonotype turned up many times. The chain carries TRBV9 and TRBJ2-2, with unresolved D. This CDR3 has 16 amino acids. Trimming removed 1 base from V and 0 bases from J, with 10 bases in between. Per the germline V gene, CDR1 is SGDLS and CDR2 is YYNGEE. CDR3: CASSVYDKPNTGELFF. The CDR3 DNA is TGTGCCAGCAGCGTATACGACAAGCCGAACACCGGGGAGCTGTTTTTT.

This clonotype was counted many times. Here the CDR3 DNA reads TGCAGTGATGGAACCCGGGGGAAAGAGACCCAGTACTTC. Its translation: CSDGTRGKETQYF. The chain links TRBV20-1 to TRBJ2-5; D is possibly TRBD2 (6 bases). V was cut by 7 bases and J by 3 bases, with 15 bases left in between. This CDR3 has 13 residues. CDR1 is DFQATT, CDR2 SNEGSKA, per germline (reference sequence).

This chain links TRBV11-1 with TRBJ2-7; 10 nucleotides align to TRBD2. Trimming cost V 5 bases and J 0 bases; bases outside gene matches: 16. The CDR3 covers 19 residues. Looked up from germline, CDR1 is SGHAT and CDR2 is FQDESV (reference sequence). The CDR3 DNA follows: TGTGCCAGCAGCCCCATTCAGGGTTGGACTAGCGGCAACTCCTACGAGCAGTACTTC. Protein sequence: CASSPIQGWTSGNSYEQYF.

This clonotype was observed a few times. J is TRBJ2-3 and V is TRBV18; 7 positions match TRBD2. Germline assignment: CDR1 KGHSH and CDR2 LQKENI. The trim removed 2 bases at V and 4 bases at J, leaving 0 bases unmatched. The CDR3 runs to 13 residues. The CDR3 sequence: CASSPGGADTQYF. In DNA form, the CDR3 reads TGTGCCAGCTCACCAGGGGGGGCAGATACGCAGTATTTT.

This clonotype was seen only a few times. An end of the junction differs from the germline gene, which may be a read error. The gene calls are TRBV4-1 and TRBJ1-2; no reliable D call. Germline CDR1 MGHRA, CDR2 YSYEKL. The CDR3 length is 9 residues. In DNA form, the CDR3 reads TGCGCCAGCAGCCAGCGCTCGAGCTTC. It specifies CASSQRSSF.

This clonotype was detected ten times or more. The V and J genes are TRBV12-3 or TRBV12-4 and TRBJ2-1; D remains unclear. The ends were cut back, 4 bases at V and 4 bases at J, with 11 bases in the middle. The CDR3 has 14 amino acids. Here the CDR3 reads CASSSKWSYNEQFF. The CDR3 nucleotides read TGTGCCAGCAGTTCCAAGTGGTCGTACAATGAGCAGTTCTTC.

This clonotype turned up a few times. V usage is TRBV19 and J usage is TRBJ1-6; D is uncertain. Germline V gives CDR1 LNHDA, CDR2 SQIVND (reference sequence). The length of the CDR3 is 14 residues. The CDR3 sequence is CSGRDSSYNSPLHF. The CDR3 bases are TGTTCCGGAAGGGATAGCTCCTATAATTCACCCCTCCACTTT.

In this sample, this clonotype turned up many times. The V gene is TRBV6-2 or TRBV6-3, the J gene TRBJ2-5; D unclear. V dropped 5 bases and J dropped 4 bases, with 17 bases sitting between them. The germline V gene has CDR1 MNHEY and CDR2 SVGEGT. The CDR3 is 15 amino acids. The CDR3 DNA sequence: TGTGCCAGCAGTCGATCAGGAGCGAACCGAGAGACCCAGTACTTC. It is translated as CASSRSGANRETQYF.

A remark on this clonotype: A junction end diverges from the germline sequence, so it may reflect a read error. The chain carries TRBV3-1 and TRBJ2-1; 10 bases match TRBD1. The CDR3 covers 18 residues. CDR1 and CDR2 (germline): LGHDT, YNNKEL (reference sequence). DNA of the CDR3: TGTGCCACCAGCCCAAAATTAGGGAAGAGACAGGGGGCGGGTGAGCAGTTCTTC. Protein: CATSPKLGKRQGAGEQFF.

The chain carries TRBV10-1 and TRBJ2-1, with D perhaps matching TRBD1 (9 bases). Trimming took off 2 bases at V and 4 bases at J, with 18 bases between the two ends. In germline, CDR1 is WNHNN, CDR2 SYGVQD (reference sequence). The CDR3 has 17 residues. The CDR3 nucleotides are TGCGCCAGCAGTGAGCTTAGCGGGACAGGGCTATACAATGAGCAGTTCTTC. This gives the protein CASSELSGTGLYNEQFF.

V and J are TRBV6-1 and TRBJ2-7; D uncertain. The CDR3 sequence is 14 residues long. Trimming cost V 3 bases and J 6 bases, with 15 bases left between them. Looked up from germline, CDR1 is MNHNS and CDR2 is SASEGT. The CDR3 loop is CASSESFGSVEQYF. CDR3 bases: TGTGCCAGCAGTGAGTCTTTTGGAAGTGTCGAGCAGTACTTC.

This clonotype has a count of ten or more. The chain uses TRBV20-1 and TRBJ2-7; D is ambiguous. Trimming pared 4 bases from V and 2 bases from J, leaving 12 bases between. Germline CDR1 is DFQATT and CDR2 is SNEGSKA (reference sequence). This CDR3 is built from 13 residues. DNA for the CDR3: TGCAGTGCTACCGACGGCCCCACCTACGAGCAGTACTTC. Translated: CSATDGPTYEQYF.

This clonotype was seen more than once but under ten times. The chain joins TRBV3-1 to TRBJ2-1; 13 bases are shared with TRBD2. Per the germline V gene, CDR1 is LGHDT and CDR2 is YNNKEL (reference sequence). This CDR3 has 15 residues. V dropped 2 bases and J dropped 8; count of bases not matched to a gene: 3. This CDR3 is CASSQRTSGGDEQFF. The DNA of the CDR3 is TGTGCCAGCAGCCAACGGACTAGCGGGGGAGATGAGCAGTTCTTC.